These 21 T cell receptor beta chains share one sample of origin, sequenced in a study of cytomegalovirus exposure and HLA in healthy donors. Both 60 Vbeta primers and 13 Jbeta primers went into the PCR. Produced via immunoSEQ multiplex PCR; TCRdb's table is partial and in-frame only. The repertoire consists of about 93,000 clones, with just over 75% occurring once and the leading ten covering roughly 0.63%. Source material: PBMCs. These receptors all stem from a man under 40 in good health and CMV-seronegative.

This clone was detected a few times. J is TRBJ1-6 and V is TRBV6-5, with D uncertain. This CDR3 comprises 16 residues. Trimming removed 2 bases from V and 1 base from J, with 9 bases in between. Germline CDR1 and CDR2: MNHEY and SVGAGI. CDR3 residues: CASSYHTSSYNSPLHF. In DNA, the CDR3 is TGTGCCAGCAGTTACCACACGTCATCCTATAATTCACCCCTCCACTTT.

The chain uses TRBV13 and TRBJ1-6, with D possibly TRBD1 on 5 matching bases. CDR1 is PRHDT, CDR2 FYEKMQ, per germline (reference sequence). There are 15 residues in the CDR3. V gave up 7 bases and J gave up 7 bases, with 17 bases separating them. CDR3 region: CASTKGQTLNSPLHF. The DNA of the CDR3 is TGTGCCAGCACCAAGGGGCAGACACTCAATTCACCCCTCCACTTT.

This clone was counted many times. The J gene is TRBJ1-6, the V gene TRBV5-3; D not resolved. TRBV5-3 is marked as an open reading frame, function uncertain. This CDR3 spans 12 amino acids. The ends were cut back, 7 bases at V and 9 bases at J, with 11 bases in the middle. In DNA, the CDR3 is TGTGCCAGATCCACCCCGGTTTCACCCCTCCACTTT. It codes for CARSTPVSPLHF.

The V and J genes are TRBV7-6 and TRBJ1-4; perhaps TRBD1 as D (5 bases). The CDR3 spans 14 residues. Deletions cut 8 bases from V and 4 bases from J, with 14 bases between. Germline CDR1 reads SGHVS; CDR2 reads FNYEAQ. CDR3 in DNA: TGTGCCAGCTCACAGACAGTTAATAATGAAAAACTGTTTTTT. Translated: CASSQTVNNEKLFF.

This clone was seen only once. The chain carries TRBV7-6 and TRBJ2-7, with D possibly TRBD1 on 5 matching bases. The CDR3 extends over 15 amino acids. V was trimmed by 1 base and J by 2 bases, leaving 12 bases between them. Germline CDR1 is SGHVS and CDR2 is FNYEAQ. Here the CDR3 reads CASSLEGKGTYEQYF. CDR3 DNA sequence: TGTGCCAGCAGCTTAGAGGGGAAGGGGACCTACGAGCAGTACTTC.

This clone was observed once. V gene TRBV7-3 combines with J gene TRBJ2-1; tentatively, D is TRBD2 (7 bases). This CDR3 contains 16 residues. Germline V gene lookup returns CDR1 SGHTA and CDR2 FQGTGA. The V end lost 1 base, the J end lost 2 bases, and 12 bases lay between the germline ends. The CDR3 DNA reads as TGTGCCAGCAGCTTAATAGGGGGAGGGACCTACAATGAGCAGTTCTTC. Protein sequence: CASSLIGGGTYNEQFF.

The chain links TRBV4-1 to TRBJ1-1, with D hard to call. Germline V CDR1 and CDR2: MGHRA, YSYEKL. Between the trimmed V and J ends, which lost 4 bases and 7 bases, there was a span of 16 bases. CDR3 length: 14 residues. The CDR3 DNA follows: TGCGCCAGCAGCCTGGGCCGAGATGGAATTGAAGCTTTCTTT. This gives the protein CASSLGRDGIEAFF.

The chain links TRBV15 to TRBJ1-2; D gene ambiguous. CDR1 and CDR2 from the germline V gene are LNHNV and YYDKDF (reference sequence). V gave up 0 bases and J gave up 8 bases, with 16 bases separating them. The CDR3 is 15 residues long. The CDR3 region has the DNA TGTGCCACCAGCAGAGATATTGGGCAGTCTTACGGCTACACCTTC. This sequence encodes CATSRDIGQSYGYTF.

This chain joins TRBV9 and TRBJ2-3, with TRBD2 matching 8 bases. Germline V gives CDR1 SGDLS, CDR2 YYNGEE. V was pared by 6 bases and J by 3 bases, with 9 bases of the junction left unmatched. The CDR3 extends over 15 amino acids. The DNA for the CDR3 is TGTGCCAGCAACCCCAGCGGGAGTTTAACAGATACGCAGTATTTT. Its protein is CASNPSGSLTDTQYF.

In nucleotides, the CDR3 is TGTGCCAGCAGCCGAGGGGGACAGGGGAGATATGGCTACACCTTC. It translates to CASSRGGQGRYGYTF. V usage is TRBV5-5 and J usage is TRBJ1-2, with 10 bases lining up with TRBD1. J gave up 5 bases and V 4 bases, and 8 bases lay outside the gene matches. The CDR3 length is 15 residues. Germline-derived CDR1 and CDR2 are SGHKS and YYEKEE (reference sequence).

This clone was observed a single time. J is TRBJ2-1 and V is TRBV7-2; a possible D gene is TRBD2 (6 bases). Trimming cost V 6 bases and J 7 bases, with 16 bases left between them. CDR3 length: 14 residues. Germline V gene data show CDR1 as SGHTA and CDR2 as FQGNSA. The CDR3 DNA follows: TGTGCCAGCAGAAGGGGCTGGGGAGGAAATGAGCAGTTCTTC. Translated, it gives CASRRGWGGNEQFF.

This clone has a handful of counts. The chain has TRBV6-1 and TRBJ1-1; D possibly corresponds to TRBD1 (5 bases). CDR3 size: 12 residues. Germline-derived CDR1 and CDR2 are MNHNS and SASEGT. Deletions cut 8 bases from V and 7 bases from J, with 14 bases between. CDR3 sequence: CASGRGYLEAFF. Written as DNA, the CDR3 is TGTGCCAGCGGTAGGGGTTACCTTGAAGCTTTCTTT.

The gene calls are TRBV19 and TRBJ1-1; 8 bases agree with TRBD1. Germline V gives CDR1 LNHDA, CDR2 SQIVND (reference sequence). This CDR3 region has 15 residues. J lost 7 bases, V lost 5 bases, and 12 bases had no gene match. This chain's CDR3 is CASSFSGGSLFEAFF. The DNA for the CDR3 is TGTGCCAGTAGTTTCTCAGGGGGCTCATTATTTGAAGCTTTCTTT.

Only a few counts were recorded for this clone. CDR3 region: CASSQDQFGGTGELFF. The CDR3 DNA follows: TGCGCCAGCAGCCAAGATCAATTCGGGGGCACCGGGGAGCTGTTTTTT. The chain combines TRBV4-1 with TRBJ2-2; the D gene is possibly TRBD2 (6 bases). Per the germline V gene, CDR1 is MGHRA and CDR2 is YSYEKL. This CDR3 comprises 16 residues. The germline V and J ends were trimmed by 0 bases and 4 bases, with 12 bases remaining between them.

V and J are TRBV7-9 and TRBJ1-3, with 9 nucleotides matching TRBD1. The CDR3 is 18 amino acids. Germline values: CDR1 SEHNR, CDR2 FQNEAQ (reference sequence). V shed 2 bases, J shed 4 bases, and the junction held 12 bases outside the gene matches. The CDR3 spells CASSLSWEQGAAGNTIYF. The CDR3 DNA is TGTGCCAGCAGCTTATCATGGGAACAGGGGGCCGCAGGAAACACCATATATTTT.

The rearrangement joins TRBV4-3 to TRBJ2-5, with 7 bases aligning to TRBD2. Germline V lookup: CDR1 LGHNA, CDR2 YSLEER. This CDR3 is 18 amino acids long. Losses at the gene ends were 0 bases for V and 3 bases for J; bases not matched to a gene: 13. This chain's CDR3 is CASSQEWLAAPKEETQYF. The CDR3 DNA sequence: TGCGCCAGCAGCCAAGAGTGGCTAGCGGCACCGAAGGAAGAGACCCAGTACTTC.

V and J are TRBV6-6 and TRBJ2-7; 12 bases align to TRBD2. There are 15 residues in the CDR3. Germline CDR1 MNHNY, CDR2 SVGAGI (reference sequence). Trimming at V came to 4 bases and at J to 7 bases, leaving 8 bases not matched to a gene. CDR3 DNA sequence: TGTGCCAGCAGTTTCGGGACTAGCGGGTCTCGGGAGCAGTACGTC. This translates into CASSFGTSGSREQYV.

This sequence joins TRBV10-3 and TRBJ1-1; TRBD1 matches 8 bases. This CDR3 has 12 amino acids. Trimming took 8 bases from V and 1 from J; bases not matched to a gene: 0. Germline V gene data show CDR1 as ENHRY and CDR2 as SYGVKD. The CDR3 here is CAIGTGNTEAFF. As DNA, the CDR3 is TGTGCCATCGGGACAGGGAACACTGAAGCTTTCTTT.

As regards this clone: One end of the junction is discordant with germline, which a read error may explain. The V and J genes are TRBV7-9 and TRBJ2-7, with a possible D match to TRBD1 (5 bases). The CDR3 runs to 16 residues. The germline V gene has CDR1 SEHNR and CDR2 FQNEAQ (reference sequence). The CDR3 reads CSSSSSVDTVSYEQYF. In nucleotides, the CDR3 is TGTTCCAGCAGCTCCTCGGTGGACACCGTCTCCTACGAGCAGTACTTC. The full variable domain, rest sourced from reference TRBV7-9 and TRBJ2-7, is DTGVSQNPRHKITKRGQNVTFRCDPISEHNRLYWYRQTLGQGPEFLTYFQNEAQLEKSRLLSDRFSAERPKGSFSTLEIQRTEQGDSAMYLCSSSSSVDTVSYEQYFGPGTRLTVT.

The chain is built from TRBV29-1 and TRBJ1-6, with D unresolved. Trimming removed 7 bases from V and 6 bases from J, with 16 bases in between. The germline V gene has CDR1 SQVTM and CDR2 ANQGSEA. CDR3 length: 14 amino acids. The CDR3 loop is CSARAGSTNSPLHF. In DNA form, the CDR3 reads TGCAGCGCGAGGGCTGGCAGTACTAATTCACCCCTCCACTTT. The entire variable domain, with the rest obtained from reference TRBV29-1 and TRBJ1-6, is as follows: SAVISQKPSRDICQRGTSLTIQCQVDSQVTMMFWYRQQPGQSLTLIATANQGSEATYESGFVIDKFPISRPNLTFSTLTVSNMSPEDSSIYLCSARAGSTNSPLHFGNGTRLTVT.

The chain uses TRBV11-2 and TRBJ2-3; TRBD1 might be the D (6 bases). CDR1 is SGHAT and CDR2 is FQNNGV in the germline V gene. V was clipped by 1 base and J by 0 bases, with 14 bases between them. The CDR3 sequence is 17 residues long. The CDR3 nucleotides read TGTGCCAGCAGCTTAGGGCTCGGGACACCGAGCACAGATACGCAGTATTTT. This gives the protein CASSLGLGTPSTDTQYF.